This TCR beta chain was captured by sequencing in a study of T and B cells in COVID-19 patients. Broader study findings: Active COVID-19 showed highly clonal TRB repertoires; recovery showed diversity and richness above healthy donors.

Each TRB amplification used about 250-550 ng of genomic DNA from blood. BIOMED2 TRB-A/B primer pools were used in multiplex TRB PCR. TCRdb ran MiXCR on the multiplex PCR reads and lists one entry per CDR3 protein. The repertoire consists of some 14,000 distinct CDR3 sequences, with 28% occurring once and the leading ten covering over 6.5%. Unmatched junction bases numbered 3, after V lost 2 bases and J lost 3 bases. This CDR3 comprises 15 residues. Looked up from germline, CDR1 is SGHDN and CDR2 is FVKESK. The sample holds a few counts of this clonotype. What it recognizes is unknown. V usage is TRBV14 and J usage is TRBJ1-2; 10 nucleotides match TRBD1. The TCR originated in a human donor who had recovered from COVID-19. The sequenced sample consisted of blood. CDR3 DNA: TGTGCCAGCAGCCAACAGACAGGGGGCCACTATGGCTACACCTTC. Translation gives CASSQQTGGHYGYTF.